These T cell receptor beta chains were read from a single sample in a study of blood T cell repertoires in COVID-19. The protocol was immunoSEQ multiplex PCR, while the TCRdb copy is restricted to in-frame clones and leaves out a portion. This sample has 250,000 to 350,000 clones, with 80% to 90% found just once. Sequencing used PBMCs or T cells enriched from blood (not recorded which). These receptors were taken from a woman in her thirties who had recovered from COVID-19. CDR3s include the opening cysteine and the closing phenylalanine or tryptophan. The D gene is left open where the match is weak. Size values are once, few and many counts, or a class for expanded clones, and some rows have none.

v_gene: TRBV29-1; d_gene: NA; j_gene: TRBJ2-3; abundance: NA; CDR3nt: TGCAGCGTAAACAAACAGGTTAGCACAGATACGCAGTATTTT; CDR3aa: CSVNKQVSTDTQYF
v_gene: TRBV9; d_gene: NA; j_gene: TRBJ1-6; abundance: once; CDR3nt: TGTGCCAGCAGCACGGGGGTCTATAATTCACCCCTCCACTTT; CDR3aa: CASSTGVYNSPLHF
v_gene: TRBV5-1; d_gene: NA; j_gene: TRBJ1-2; abundance: NA; CDR3nt: TGCGCCAGCAGCTTGCAGGGTGGAGGGTATGGCTACACCTTC; CDR3aa: CASSLQGGGYGYTF
v_gene: TRBV15; d_gene: NA; j_gene: TRBJ2-3; abundance: NA; CDR3nt: TGTGCCACCGGGGGGGGGCTTACAGATACGCAGTATTTT; CDR3aa: CATGGGLTDTQYF
v_gene: TRBV6-5; d_gene: NA; j_gene: TRBJ2-7; abundance: NA; CDR3nt: TGTGCCAGCAGTTACTCGATGGGGGCCAGGTCCTACGAGCAGTACTTC; CDR3aa: CASSYSMGARSYEQYF
v_gene: TRBV14; d_gene: NA; j_gene: TRBJ2-7; abundance: NA; CDR3nt: TGTGCCAGCAGCCTTGACAGGACCTACGAGCAGTACTTC; CDR3aa: CASSLDRTYEQYF
v_gene: TRBV24-1; d_gene: TRBD2; j_gene: TRBJ2-1; abundance: NA; CDR3nt: TGTGCTAGCGGGAAGTACATGAATGAGCAGTTCTTC; CDR3aa: CASGKYMNEQFF
v_gene: TRBV12-3/TRBV12-4; d_gene: TRBD1; j_gene: TRBJ1-2; abundance: NA; CDR3nt: TGTGCCAGCACGATCGGGACAGATGGCTACACCTTC; CDR3aa: CASTIGTDGYTF
v_gene: TRBV28; d_gene: TRBD1; j_gene: TRBJ2-7; abundance: NA; CDR3nt: TGTGCCAGCCGGACAGGTGACTACGAGCAGTACTTC; CDR3aa: CASRTGDYEQYF
v_gene: TRBV2; d_gene: TRBD2; j_gene: TRBJ2-5; abundance: NA; CDR3nt: TGTGCCAGCAGTGAAGCGCAGGCGGGGGGGCAAGAGACCCAGTACTTC; CDR3aa: CASSEAQAGGQETQYF